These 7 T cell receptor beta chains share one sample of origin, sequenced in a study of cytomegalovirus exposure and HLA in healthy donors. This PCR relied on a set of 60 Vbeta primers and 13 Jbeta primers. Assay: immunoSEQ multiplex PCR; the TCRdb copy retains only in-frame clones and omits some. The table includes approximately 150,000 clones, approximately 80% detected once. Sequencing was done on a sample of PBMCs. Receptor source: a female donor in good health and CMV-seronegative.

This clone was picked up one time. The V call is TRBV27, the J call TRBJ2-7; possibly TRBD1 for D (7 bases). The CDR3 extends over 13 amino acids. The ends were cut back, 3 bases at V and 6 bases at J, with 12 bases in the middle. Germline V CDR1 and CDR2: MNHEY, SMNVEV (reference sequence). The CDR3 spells CASSLVRGVEQYF. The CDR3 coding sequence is TGTGCCAGCAGTTTGGTCAGGGGGGTCGAGCAGTACTTC.

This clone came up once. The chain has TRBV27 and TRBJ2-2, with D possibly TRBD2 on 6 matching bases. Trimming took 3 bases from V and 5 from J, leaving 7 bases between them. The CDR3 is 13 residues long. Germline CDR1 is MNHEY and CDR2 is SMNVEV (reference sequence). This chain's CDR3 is CASSFRGTGELFF. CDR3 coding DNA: TGTGCCAGCAGTTTTCGGGGGACCGGGGAGCTGTTTTTT.

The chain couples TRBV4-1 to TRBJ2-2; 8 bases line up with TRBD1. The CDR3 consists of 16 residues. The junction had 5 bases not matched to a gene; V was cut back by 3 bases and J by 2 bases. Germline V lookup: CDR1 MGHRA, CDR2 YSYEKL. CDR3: CASSQRAGGNTGELFF. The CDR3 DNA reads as TGCGCCAGCAGCCAGAGGGCAGGGGGCAACACCGGGGAGCTGTTTTTT.

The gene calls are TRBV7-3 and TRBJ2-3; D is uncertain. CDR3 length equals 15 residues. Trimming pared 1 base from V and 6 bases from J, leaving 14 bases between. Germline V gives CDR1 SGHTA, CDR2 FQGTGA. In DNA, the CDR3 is TGTGCCAGCAGCTTAAGAGGCGGAGCTGGGGATACGCAGTATTTT. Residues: CASSLRGGAGDTQYF.

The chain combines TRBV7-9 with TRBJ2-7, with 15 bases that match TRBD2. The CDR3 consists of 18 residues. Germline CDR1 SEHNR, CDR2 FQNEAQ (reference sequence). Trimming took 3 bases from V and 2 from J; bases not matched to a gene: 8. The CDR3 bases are TGTGCCAGCAGCTTTCATCGGACTAGCGGGGGGGCCCCCTACGAGCAGTACTTC. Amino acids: CASSFHRTSGGAPYEQYF.

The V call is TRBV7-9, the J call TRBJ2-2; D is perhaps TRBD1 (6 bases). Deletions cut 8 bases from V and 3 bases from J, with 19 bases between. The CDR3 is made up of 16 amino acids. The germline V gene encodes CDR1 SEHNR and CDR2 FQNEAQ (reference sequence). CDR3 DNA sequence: TGTGCCAGCTCTACCACTAGAGGGGGACACACCGGGGAGCTGTTTTTT. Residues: CASSTTRGGHTGELFF. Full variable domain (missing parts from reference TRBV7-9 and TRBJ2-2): DTGVSQNPRHKITKRGQNVTFRCDPISEHNRLYWYRQTLGQGPEFLTYFQNEAQLEKSRLLSDRFSAERPKGSFSTLEIQRTEQGDSAMYLCASSTTRGGHTGELFFGEGSRLTVL.

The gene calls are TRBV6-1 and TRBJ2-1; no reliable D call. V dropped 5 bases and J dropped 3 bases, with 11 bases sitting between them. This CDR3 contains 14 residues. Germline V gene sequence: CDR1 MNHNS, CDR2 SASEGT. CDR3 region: CASSFPQVYNEQFF. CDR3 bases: TGTGCCAGCAGTTTCCCCCAGGTCTACAATGAGCAGTTCTTC.